The 20 T cell receptor beta chains below were found in one sample sequenced in a study of shared clonotypes between healthy human individuals. Profiled with immunoSEQ multiplex PCR; TCRdb holds only in-frame clones, not every one. The sample has roughly 640,000 clones, around 74% seen once. What was sequenced was memory CD4+ T cells sorted from blood. As for subset: CD45RA-negative fraction. The receptors come from a woman aged 30 to 39 in good health.

The chain recombines TRBV19 with TRBJ2-1; 9 bases agree with TRBD2. J was trimmed by 7 bases and V by 5 bases; bases with no gene match: 6. CDR1 and CDR2 from the germline V gene are LNHDA and SQIVND (reference sequence). The CDR3 contains 14 residues. CDR3 DNA sequence: TGTGCCAGTAGTCTTCTAGCGGGACGTAATGAGCAGTTCTTC. Translation: CASSLLAGRNEQFF.

The rearrangement links TRBV30 to TRBJ1-1; D is unclear. Germline CDR1 reads GTSNPN; CDR2 reads SVGIG (reference sequence). The CDR3 is made up of 14 amino acids. This CDR3 reads CAHRAGAINTEAFF. The CDR3 coding sequence is TGTGCTCATAGGGCGGGCGCGATTAACACTGAAGCTTTCTTT.

For the CDR3, the DNA is TGCGCCAGCACCTCGGGAGGTTGGGTGGGACAAGATACGCAGTATTTT. Encoded protein: CASTSGGWVGQDTQYF. The gene calls are TRBV5-1 and TRBJ2-3; maybe TRBD2 (7 bases). The CDR3 is 16 residues long. Germline V gene sequence: CDR1 SGHRS, CDR2 YFSETQ. Trimming left V 6 bases short and J 5 bases short, with 22 bases between.

Worth noting for this clone: A much larger clone is a single base away; this may be a read error. This CDR3 is also generated by other DNA sequences in the sample. The chain recombines TRBV11-2 with TRBJ2-2; no clear D gene. Trimming shortened V by 1 base and J by 4 bases, and 4 bases separated the two germline ends. CDR1 and CDR2 (germline): SGHAT, FQNNGV. There are 13 residues in the CDR3. CDR3 bases: TGTGCCAGCAGCTTAGTGGGCACCGGGGAGCTGTTTTTT. Translation: CASSLVGTGELFF.

This clone was detected a few times. The rearrangement uses TRBV29-1 and TRBJ1-1, with D tentatively TRBD1 (5 bases). Germline V gene sequence: CDR1 SQVTM, CDR2 ANQGSEA. Trimming took off 4 bases at V and 0 bases at J, with 9 bases between the two ends. The CDR3 consists of 13 residues. The CDR3 protein is CSVVRDVNTEAFF. CDR3 bases: TGCAGCGTTGTCCGGGACGTGAACACTGAAGCTTTCTTT.

There are a few counts of this clone. Additional DNA sequences in this sample encode the identical CDR3. This rearrangement joins TRBV19 to TRBJ1-1; D remains ambiguous. The ends were cut back, 7 bases at V and 1 base at J, with 10 bases in the middle. The CDR3 extends over 13 amino acids. Germline CDR1 is LNHDA and CDR2 is SQIVND (reference sequence). The CDR3 region has the DNA TGTGCCAGTAATTGGCTGGGGAACACTGAAGCTTTCTTT. This encodes CASNWLGNTEAFF.

V and J are TRBV27 and TRBJ2-3, with unresolved D. The germline V gene encodes CDR1 MNHEY and CDR2 SMNVEV (reference sequence). The ends were cut back, 6 bases at V and 2 bases at J, with 12 bases in the middle. The length of the CDR3 is 14 residues. The CDR3: CASRYLTTTDTQYF. CDR3 sequence (DNA): TGTGCCAGCAGATATCTGACCACCACAGATACGCAGTATTTT.

This clone was seen only a few times. The chain has TRBV18 and TRBJ1-3; possibly TRBD1 for D (6 bases). The germline gives CDR1 KGHSH, CDR2 LQKENI. Trimming left V 8 bases short and J 1 base short, with 18 bases between. This CDR3 has 16 amino acids. Here the CDR3 reads CASQLQGTSSGNTIYF. The DNA for the CDR3 is TGTGCCAGCCAACTCCAGGGGACCTCATCTGGAAACACCATATATTTT.

This clone was seen just once. This rearrangement joins TRBV7-7 to TRBJ2-7; 10 positions agree with TRBD1. Germline CDR1 is SSHAT and CDR2 is FNYEAQ (reference sequence). V lost 4 bases, J lost 2 bases, and 5 bases stayed unmatched. The CDR3 is 15 residues long. The CDR3 loop is CASSSGTGDAYEQYF. The CDR3 DNA reads TGTGCCAGCAGCTCCGGGACAGGGGACGCCTACGAGCAGTACTTC.

Here the CDR3 DNA reads TGTGCCAGCAGCTTTACCGGGCCCGGGGAGCTGTTTTTT. Amino acid sequence: CASSFTGPGELFF. The chain employs TRBV11-3 and TRBJ2-2; D is uncertain. CDR1 and CDR2 from the germline V gene are SGHNT and YENEEA. The CDR3 extends over 13 amino acids. V lost 3 bases and J 6 bases, leaving 8 bases between the germline ends.

The table lists this clone with a count of one. The CDR3 is CASSLGQGYYEQYF. The DNA for the CDR3 is TGTGCCAGCAGCCTCGGACAGGGGTACTACGAGCAGTACTTC. The chain uses TRBV7-2 and TRBJ2-7; 9 nucleotides match TRBD1. The germline CDR1 and CDR2 sequences are SGHTA and FQGNSA. V was pared by 5 bases and J by 3 bases, with 5 bases of the junction left unmatched. The CDR3 has 14 amino acids.

The chain joins TRBV10-1 to TRBJ2-3, with TRBD2 matching over 11 bases. Per the germline V gene, CDR1 is WNHNN and CDR2 is SYGVQD (reference sequence). V was clipped by 4 bases and J by 5 bases; unmatched bases: 5. The CDR3 has 15 residues. The CDR3 DNA is TGCGCCAGCAGTGTCTTAGCGGGAGGGGAAGATACGCAGTATTTT. Translation: CASSVLAGGEDTQYF.

The chain employs TRBV27 and TRBJ1-3; weak D call: TRBD1 (6 bases). CDR3 length: 15 amino acids. In germline, CDR1 is MNHEY, CDR2 SMNVEV (reference sequence). The V end was cut by 4 bases, the J end by 3 bases, with 13 bases between. CDR3 nucleotide sequence: TGTGCCAGCAGTTCCCGTGAAGGGGGTGGAAACACCATATATTTT. This encodes CASSSREGGGNTIYF.

This sequence joins TRBV6-5 and TRBJ1-5; D remains unclear. The CDR3 loop spans 13 amino acids. Germline CDR1 MNHEY, CDR2 SVGAGI. The ends were cut back, 4 bases at V and 3 bases at J, with 7 bases in the middle. CDR3 loop: CASSSGYNQPQHF. In nucleotides, the CDR3 is TGTGCCAGCAGTTCAGGCTACAATCAGCCCCAGCATTTT.

This clone has a handful of counts. The rearrangement uses TRBV7-9 and TRBJ2-2; 9 nucleotides match TRBD2. Germline CDR1 is SEHNR and CDR2 is FQNEAQ (reference sequence). The CDR3 consists of 17 residues. The trim removed 1 base at V and 1 base at J, leaving 4 bases unmatched. The CDR3 DNA sequence: TGTGCCAGCAGCTTAGGGTCACTAGCGGGGAACACCGGGGAGCTGTTTTTT. This encodes CASSLGSLAGNTGELFF.

This chain connects TRBV7-9 to TRBJ1-3; D remains ambiguous. V was shortened by 5 bases and J by 0 bases, with 14 bases between the two germline ends. This CDR3 has 16 residues. Germline V gene sequence: CDR1 SEHNR, CDR2 FQNEAQ (reference sequence). The CDR3 DNA reads as TGTGCCAGCAGCCTTGTCCGGGAGTTCTCTGGAAACACCATATATTTT. Translating it yields CASSLVREFSGNTIYF.

J is TRBJ2-4 and V is TRBV5-4; D assignment may be TRBD1 or TRBD2 (5 bases each). From germline, CDR1 is SGHNT and CDR2 YYREEE (reference sequence). CDR3 length: 16 residues. V lost 2 bases and J 3 bases, leaving 15 bases between the germline ends. In nucleotides, the CDR3 is TGTGCCAGCAGCTTCCCAGGGCTGGGGGACAAAAACATTCAGTACTTC. It encodes CASSFPGLGDKNIQYF.

In DNA form, the CDR3 reads TGTGCCAGCACCCCCAGGGTGGGCACCGGGGAGCTGTTTTTT. It encodes CASTPRVGTGELFF. This chain connects TRBV7-2 to TRBJ2-2, with a possible D match to TRBD1 (5 bases). The CDR3 sequence is 14 residues long. The V gene's germline CDR1 is SGHTA and CDR2 FQGNSA. The V gene lost 7 bases and the J gene lost 4 bases, with 13 bases spanning the gap.

The V call is TRBV29-1, the J call TRBJ2-2, with 8 bases that match TRBD1. With 5 bases clipped from V and 5 bases from J, the junction kept 13 bases outside the gene matches. The CDR3 consists of 16 residues. Looked up from germline, CDR1 is SQVTM and CDR2 is ANQGSEA. This CDR3 is CSVRPGDRRSTGELFF. As DNA, the CDR3 is TGCAGCGTTCGACCAGGGGACAGGCGGAGTACCGGGGAGCTGTTTTTT.

This clone showed up just a few times. The chain employs TRBV5-1 and TRBJ2-1; TRBD2 matches 7 bases. The CDR3 length is 16 residues. The J segment lost 0 bases and the V segment lost 3 bases, leaving 6 bases of the junction unmatched. CDR1 and CDR2 (germline): SGHRS, YFSETQ. The CDR3 coding sequence is TGCGCCAGCAGCTACTTAAGCGGGGCCTCCTACAATGAGCAGTTCTTC. Protein: CASSYLSGASYNEQFF.